The 25 T cell receptor beta chains presented below share a single source sample, sequenced in a study of T cells in Graves' hyperthyroidism and ophthalmopathy. The CDR3 regions of TCR beta were amplified from RNA transcripts. First-round RT-PCR of the TCR CDR3 relied on the HTBI primer set. TCRdb processed the multiplex PCR reads anew with MiXCR; each CDR3 protein has one entry. The sample shows 550,000 to 600,000 distinct CDR3 sequences, 16% of them seen only once. The sequenced sample consisted of blood. Receptors originate from a woman aged 18-29 years with Graves' hyperthyroidism.

The table lists this clonotype with a few counts. The genes are TRBV7-2 and TRBJ2-3; D is undetermined. The germline V and J ends were trimmed by 4 bases and 6 bases, with 20 bases remaining between them. The germline V gene has CDR1 SGHTA and CDR2 FQGNSA. The CDR3 runs 16 residues. In nucleotides, the CDR3 is TGTGCCAGCAGCTCGTTAGCAGTTGGGCCTGCGGATACGCAGTATTTT. This gives the protein CASSSLAVGPADTQYF. Based on the CDR3 plus reference TRBV7-2 and TRBJ2-3, the full variable domain is GAGVSQSPSNKVTEKGKDVELRCDPISGHTALYWYRQSLGQGLEFLIYFQGNSAPDKSGLPSDRFSAERTGGSVSTLTIQRTQQEDSAVYLCASSSLAVGPADTQYFGPGTRLTVL.

This clonotype was seen many times. The chain links TRBV20-1 to TRBJ2-7; no clear D gene. CDR1 is DFQATT and CDR2 is SNEGSKA in the germline V gene (reference sequence). The CDR3 extends over 15 amino acids. V was clipped by 2 bases and J by 0 bases, with 14 bases between them. CDR3 bases: TGCAGTGCTAGAAACGACCTACGTTACTCCTACGAGCAGTACTTC. It is translated as CSARNDLRYSYEQYF.

Note on this clonotype: A read error is possible here, since a much larger clone lies one base away. The chain recombines TRBV20-1 with TRBJ1-6, with 8 bases aligning to TRBD1. Germline-derived CDR1 and CDR2 are DFQATT and SNEGSKA (reference sequence). The CDR3 has 16 amino acids. As DNA, the CDR3 is TGCATTGCTAGAGAGGACAGGGTATCCTATAATTCACCCCTCCACTTT. Its translation: CIAREDRVSYNSPLHF.

The sample holds many counts of this clonotype. The J gene is TRBJ2-7, the V gene TRBV20-1, with TRBD2 identical over 12 bases. Germline V gene lookup returns CDR1 DFQATT and CDR2 SNEGSKA (reference sequence). The CDR3 length is 16 residues. J lost 4 bases, V lost 6 bases, and 13 bases had no gene match. CDR3 bases: TGCAGTGCCACCCGACTAGCGGGAGTTGAGGGGTACGAGCAGTACTTC. It codes for CSATRLAGVEGYEQYF.

This clonotype was detected a few times. The chain links TRBV6-1 to TRBJ2-2; 7 positions match TRBD2. Germline V gene sequence: CDR1 MNHNS, CDR2 SASEGT. The CDR3 sequence is 17 residues long. V trimming: 5 bases; J trimming: 4 bases; junction bases outside the gene matches: 13. The CDR3 protein is CASSHRGGVSGTGELFF. The CDR3 DNA follows: TGTGCCAGCAGTCACCGGGGAGGGGTCTCCGGCACCGGGGAGCTGTTTTTT.

This clonotype has just one count. The chain links TRBV5-1 to TRBJ1-2; D call uncertain. The CDR3 is 14 residues long. Trimming pared 7 bases from V and 0 bases from J, leaving 13 bases between. Germline lookup yields CDR1 SGHRS and CDR2 YFSETQ. In nucleotides, the CDR3 is TGCGCCAGCGCCCCGGTGCAAGCTAACTATGGCTACACCTTC. It specifies CASAPVQANYGYTF.

This clonotype has a handful of counts. This chain uses TRBV19 with TRBJ1-1; no firm D call. Between the trimmed V and J ends, which lost 7 bases and 0 bases, there was a span of 9 bases. Per germline, CDR1 LNHDA and CDR2 SQIVND (reference sequence). This CDR3 region has 13 residues. DNA for the CDR3: TGTGCCAGTACAGCCCTCATGAACACTGAAGCTTTCTTT. Translated: CASTALMNTEAFF.

Regarding this clonotype: Being one base from a much bigger clone, this may be a read error. The gene calls are TRBV11-2 and TRBJ1-2; possible D gene TRBD1, 6 bases. The CDR3 runs 15 residues. CDR1 is SGHAT, CDR2 FQNNGV, per germline. CDR3 region: CASRTILQGSYGSTF. CDR3 in DNA: TGTGCCAGCAGAACGATTCTACAGGGTTCCTATGGCTCCACCTTC.

This clonotype was seen repeatedly, ten times or more. The rearrangement uses TRBV5-5 and TRBJ2-1; a possible D gene is TRBD2 (5 bases). Per the germline V gene, CDR1 is SGHKS and CDR2 is YYEKEE (reference sequence). The V end was cut by 3 bases, the J end by 10 bases, with 11 bases between. The CDR3 runs 12 residues. The CDR3 region has the DNA TGTGCCAGCAGCTGGGAGACACGGGAGCAGTTCTTC. This sequence encodes CASSWETREQFF.

This clonotype was detected many times. V and J are TRBV15 and TRBJ1-5; D unresolved. V was trimmed by 1 base and J by 1 base, leaving 8 bases between them. Looked up from germline, CDR1 is LNHNV and CDR2 is YYDKDF (reference sequence). The length of the CDR3 is 15 residues. Here the CDR3 reads CATSRAAWSNQPQHF. CDR3 bases: TGTGCCACCAGCAGAGCAGCGTGGAGCAATCAGCCCCAGCATTTT.

In its sample, this clonotype was seen a few times. The chain links TRBV20-1 to TRBJ1-5; the D gene is possibly TRBD1 (5 bases). Germline V lookup: CDR1 DFQATT, CDR2 SNEGSKA (reference sequence). The CDR3 covers 14 residues. V was clipped by 6 bases and J by 3 bases, with 15 bases between them. This CDR3 reads CSAIGVGLNQPQHF. The CDR3 DNA follows: TGCAGTGCCATAGGGGTGGGTCTCAATCAGCCCCAGCATTTT.

This clonotype was observed many times. The rearrangement joins TRBV2 to TRBJ2-1; 11 bases map to TRBD2. Looked up from germline, CDR1 is SNHLY and CDR2 is FYNNEI. This CDR3 comprises 16 residues. Germline trimming cut 6 bases from V and 3 bases from J; bases unmatched to any gene: 7. The CDR3 sequence is CASREGLAEVYNEQFF. In DNA form, the CDR3 reads TGTGCCAGCAGGGAGGGACTAGCGGAGGTCTACAATGAGCAGTTCTTC.

Concerning this clonotype itself: At one end the junction does not follow the germline gene, possibly because of a read error. This chain joins TRBV6-5 and TRBJ1-6; the D gene is possibly TRBD1 (5 bases). CDR1 is MNHEY and CDR2 is SVGAGI in the germline V gene. The CDR3 extends over 13 amino acids. CDR3 sequence: CASSLQDNSPLHF. The CDR3 bases are TGTGCCAGCAGTTTACAGGATAACTCACCCCTCCACTTT.

The table lists this clonotype with a count of one. The chain couples TRBV19 to TRBJ2-4, with TRBD1 matching 9 bases. Germline V gene lookup returns CDR1 LNHDA and CDR2 SQIVND (reference sequence). This CDR3 is 16 amino acids long. The J segment lost 3 bases and the V segment lost 3 bases, leaving 6 bases of the junction unmatched. The CDR3 protein is CASSIGDRANKNIQYF. CDR3 sequence (DNA): TGTGCCAGTAGTATCGGGGACAGGGCCAACAAAAACATTCAGTACTTC.

The chain links TRBV20-1 to TRBJ2-2; TRBD2 matches 13 bases. V dropped 6 bases and J dropped 4; count of bases not matched to a gene: 8. Germline V gene sequence: CDR1 DFQATT, CDR2 SNEGSKA (reference sequence). The length of the CDR3 is 16 residues. The CDR3 sequence is CSARTSGSFGTGELFF. The CDR3 bases are TGCAGTGCGCGGACTAGCGGGAGTTTTGGCACCGGGGAGCTGTTTTTT.

CDR3 sequence: CSAEVYGQRYEQYF. CDR3 in DNA: TGCAGTGCCGAAGTTTATGGACAGAGGTACGAGCAGTACTTC. This sequence joins TRBV20-1 and TRBJ2-7; TRBD1 might be the D (6 bases). Germline CDR1 DFQATT, CDR2 SNEGSKA (reference sequence). The CDR3 covers 14 residues. Trimming removed 6 bases from V and 4 bases from J, with 19 bases in between.

This clonotype has ten or more counts. The chain links TRBV2 to TRBJ2-7, with 11 positions matching TRBD1. Looked up from germline, CDR1 is SNHLY and CDR2 is FYNNEI. The CDR3 contains 14 residues. Germline trimming cut 7 bases from V and 2 bases from J; bases unmatched to any gene: 4. The CDR3 spells CASKDRGHTYEQYF. The CDR3 DNA is TGTGCCAGCAAGGACAGGGGGCACACCTACGAGCAGTACTTC.

Only a few counts were recorded for this clonotype. The V and J genes are TRBV19 and TRBJ1-5; tentatively, D is TRBD1 (6 bases). CDR3 size: 16 residues. Germline V CDR1 and CDR2: LNHDA, SQIVND (reference sequence). V dropped 5 bases and J dropped 0 bases, with 14 bases sitting between them. The CDR3 DNA reads as TGTGCCAGTAGTTTAAGACAGGACCATAGCAATCAGCCCCAGCATTTT. It yields the protein CASSLRQDHSNQPQHF.

This clonotype was recorded a few times. The rearrangement joins TRBV12-3 or TRBV12-4 to TRBJ1-2; D is ambiguous. The CDR3 is made up of 13 amino acids. V lost 7 bases and J 4 bases, leaving 13 bases between the germline ends. This CDR3 is CASTIGRSYGYTF. CDR3 nucleotide sequence: TGTGCCAGCACTATTGGACGGAGCTATGGCTACACCTTC.

V is TRBV19 and J is TRBJ2-1; no firm D call. This CDR3 has 13 amino acids. The V gene lost 10 bases and the J gene lost 2 bases, with 12 bases spanning the gap. Germline V CDR1 and CDR2: LNHDA, SQIVND (reference sequence). In DNA, the CDR3 is TGTGCCACCAAGAGTGGCCCCTACAATGAGCAGTTCTTC. Protein sequence: CATKSGPYNEQFF. The full variable domain, its missing parts supplied by reference TRBV19 and TRBJ2-1, is DGGITQSPKYLFRKEGQNVTLSCEQNLNHDAMYWYRQDPGQGLRLIYYSQIVNDFQKGDIAEGYSVSREKKESFPLTVTSAQKNPTAFYLCATKSGPYNEQFFGPGTRLTVL.

V and J are TRBV5-1 and TRBJ1-1, with D tentatively TRBD1 (6 bases). The CDR3 length is 14 residues. CDR1 SGHRS and CDR2 YFSETQ come from the germline V gene. V lost 3 bases, J lost 3 bases, and 12 bases lay in between. DNA for the CDR3: TGCGCCAGCAGCTCAGGGGTAGTCCACACTGAAGCTTTCTTT. It translates to CASSSGVVHTEAFF.

This sequence joins TRBV19 and TRBJ2-7, with D unclear. Germline CDR1 reads LNHDA; CDR2 reads SQIVND (reference sequence). Trimming removed 3 bases at V and 6 bases at J, with 15 bases between. The CDR3 has 14 residues. CDR3 sequence (DNA): TGTGCCAGTAGTATCGGGCAGAGACCCCTCGAGCAGTACTTC. This encodes CASSIGQRPLEQYF.

Points on this clonotype: One junction end does not reproduce the germline sequence, and a read error may be involved. This chain links TRBV3-1 with TRBJ2-1; 9 bases align to TRBD2. The CDR3 runs 15 residues. CDR1 is LGHDT and CDR2 is YNNKEL in the germline V gene (reference sequence). The CDR3 sequence is CASSQGLAGNNDQFF. CDR3 coding DNA: TGTGCCAGCAGCCAAGGGCTAGCGGGGAACAATGATCAGTTCTTC.

This clonotype was seen ten or more times. V usage is TRBV2 and J usage is TRBJ2-2, with D maybe TRBD1 (5 bases). The V and J ends lost 7 bases and 4 bases respectively, with 13 bases between them. Germline assignment: CDR1 SNHLY and CDR2 FYNNEI. The CDR3 totals 14 residues. The CDR3 loop reads CASTGALRTGELFF. CDR3 in DNA: TGTGCCAGCACTGGGGCTCTCCGCACCGGGGAGCTGTTTTTT.

This chain links TRBV7-2 with TRBJ2-7; 15 positions agree with TRBD2. This CDR3 region has 15 residues. Germline CDR1 and CDR2: SGHTA and FQGNSA. Trimming took 5 bases from V and 7 from J; bases not matched to a gene: 6. The CDR3, as DNA: TGTGCCAGCAGCCGCGGACTAGCGGGAGGGCAAGAGCAGTACTTC. It codes for CASSRGLAGGQEQYF.